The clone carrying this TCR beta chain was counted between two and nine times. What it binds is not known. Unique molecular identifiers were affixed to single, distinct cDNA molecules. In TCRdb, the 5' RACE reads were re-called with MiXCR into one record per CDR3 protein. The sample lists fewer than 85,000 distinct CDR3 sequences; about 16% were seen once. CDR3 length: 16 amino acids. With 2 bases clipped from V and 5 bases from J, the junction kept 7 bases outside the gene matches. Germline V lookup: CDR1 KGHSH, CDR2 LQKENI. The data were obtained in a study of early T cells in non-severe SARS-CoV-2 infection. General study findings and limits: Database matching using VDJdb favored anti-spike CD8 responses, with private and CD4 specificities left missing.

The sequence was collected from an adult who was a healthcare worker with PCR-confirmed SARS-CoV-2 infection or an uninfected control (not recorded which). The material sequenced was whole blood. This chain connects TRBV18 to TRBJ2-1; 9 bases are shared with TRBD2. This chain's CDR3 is CASSPGPSGTHNEQFF. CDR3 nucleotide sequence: TGTGCCAGCTCACCAGGTCCTAGCGGGACCCACAATGAGCAGTTCTTC. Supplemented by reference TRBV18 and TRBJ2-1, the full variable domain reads NAGVMQNPRHLVRRRGQEARLRCSPMKGHSHVYWYRQLPEEGLKFMVYLQKENIIDESGMPKERFSAEFPKEGPSILRIQQVVRGDSAAYFCASSPGPSGTHNEQFFGPGTRLTVL.